The rows below give T cell receptor beta chains drawn from one sample of a study of cytomegalovirus exposure and HLA in healthy donors. Sequencing used immunoSEQ multiplex PCR; TCRdb keeps in-frame clones, though not all of them. Among under 150,000 clones, around 82% were seen once, and the ten largest hold 10% to 12%. The sequenced material came from PBMCs. All receptors derive from a male donor in good health and CMV-seropositive. Both conserved end residues are part of each CDR3. D genes are given only for firm matches. Size tells how often a clone was seen (once, few, many) or the class of an expanded clone, and some rows leave it out.

V	J	D	size	DNA	CDR3
TRBV14	TRBJ2-7	.	.	TGTGCCAGCAGCCAAGTCGACAGGTCCTACGAGCAGTACTTC	CASSQVDRSYEQYF
TRBV9	TRBJ2-7	.	.	TGTGCCAGCAGCGCCTTACTAGCTACGGGAGAGCAGTACTTC	CASSALLATGEQYF
TRBV30	TRBJ1-5	TRBD1	.	TGTGCCTGGAGTGTACAGGGGGATCAGCCCCAGCATTTT	CAWSVQGDQPQHF
TRBV30	TRBJ2-7	.	few	TGTGCCTGGACATCTGCGTTTTCCTACGAGCAGTACTTC	CAWTSAFSYEQYF
TRBV18	TRBJ1-4	.	.	TGTGCCAGCTCACCACGGGCACAGGGAGACAATGAAAAACTGTTTTTT	CASSPRAQGDNEKLFF
TRBV5-5	TRBJ2-7	TRBD1	.	TGTGCCAGCAGCTATACAGGGGTCGACGAGCAGTACTTC	CASSYTGVDEQYF
TRBV19	TRBJ1-2	.	.	TGTGCCAGTAGTAGCCCCAGTGCTGTCCTGAGGGCGGTTACTGGCTACACCTTC	CASSSPSAVLRAVTGYTF
TRBV11-2	TRBJ2-5	.	.	TGTGCCAGCAGCTCAACCGGGAGAGTGAGGGAGACCCAGTACTTC	CASSSTGRVRETQYF
TRBV10-3	TRBJ2-7	.	.	TGTGCCATCAGTGGTAATAGCGGCTCCTACGAGCAGTACTTC	CAISGNSGSYEQYF
TRBV19	TRBJ1-5	TRBD1	.	TGTGCCAGTAGTCCGACAGGGGGCGCTGGTCAGCCCCAGCATTTT	CASSPTGGAGQPQHF
TRBV7-3	TRBJ2-3	.	.	TGTGCCAGCAGCTTAAGCGGGTACAGCACAGATACGCAGTATTTT	CASSLSGYSTDTQYF
TRBV5-4	TRBJ2-7	.	.	TGTGCCAGCAGCTTGAAGCGGTTAAGCTTTGGTCAGGTCGTTTACGAGCAGTACTTC	CASSLKRLSFGQVVYEQYF
TRBV30	TRBJ1-2	.	.	TGTGCCTGGAATCCAGGGCTCTATGGCTACACCTTC	CAWNPGLYGYTF
TRBV28	TRBJ2-7	.	.	TGTGCCAGCAGTAACCTACTAGACTTGGGATCCTACGAGCAGTACTTC	CASSNLLDLGSYEQYF
TRBV28	TRBJ2-3	.	.	TGTGCCAGCAGTTGGGGGGAACCAAGCACAGATACGCAGTATTTT	CASSWGEPSTDTQYF
TRBV29-1	TRBJ1-1	TRBD1	few	TGCAGCGTTGGGACAGGGGGTCTTACTGAAGCTTTCTTT	CSVGTGGLTEAFF
TRBV9	TRBJ2-1	.	.	TGTGCCAGCAGCGTGGTTAGCAAGAATGAGCAGTTCTTC	CASSVVSKNEQFF
TRBV28	TRBJ1-2	.	.	TGTGCCAGCAGTCCACCGGACAGATACCTTTTTAACTATGGCTACACCTTC	CASSPPDRYLFNYGYTF
TRBV11-1	TRBJ2-2	.	.	TGTGCCAGCAGCTCCCTTGGCCCTTTTCGTGGGGAGCTGTTTTTT	CASSSLGPFRGELFF
TRBV28	TRBJ2-7	.	few	TGTGCCAGCAGTTATCCCCCGGACAGCCCCTACGAGCAGTACTTC	CASSYPPDSPYEQYF
TRBV18	TRBJ1-1	.	.	TGTGCCAGCTCACCTCCCGGTACTGAAGCTTTCTTT	CASSPPGTEAFF
TRBV13	TRBJ1-2	.	once	TGTGCCAGCAGCCCCGGACGGGGGGAATATGGCTACACCTTC	CASSPGRGEYGYTF
TRBV6-6	TRBJ2-7	.	.	TGTGCCAGCAGCGTCCTTGGGGACAAACAGTACTTC	CASSVLGDKQYF
TRBV4-3	TRBJ2-3	.	few	TGCGCCAGCAGCCAAACTTTTGGAGGAGGGGCAGATACGCAGTATTTT	CASSQTFGGGADTQYF
TRBV28	TRBJ1-5	TRBD1	.	TGTGCCAGCAGGCCATCAGGGGGACAGCCCCAGCATTTT	CASRPSGGQPQHF
TRBV15	TRBJ2-5	TRBD2	.	TGTGCCACCAGTCCCCTACTAGCGGGAGTTGACGGGACCCAGTACTTC	CATSPLLAGVDGTQYF
TRBV11-2	TRBJ2-7	.	.	TGTGCCAGCAGCCCACCAGGGGCAACCTACGAGCAGTACTTC	CASSPPGATYEQYF
TRBV11-3	TRBJ2-3	.	once	TGTGCCAGCAGCCCCAGGGGACGGATCACAGATACGCAGTATTTT	CASSPRGRITDTQYF
TRBV28	TRBJ1-2	.	once	TGTGCCAGCAGTCTGAGCGGGGGGGCGACTGGCTACACCTTC	CASSLSGGATGYTF